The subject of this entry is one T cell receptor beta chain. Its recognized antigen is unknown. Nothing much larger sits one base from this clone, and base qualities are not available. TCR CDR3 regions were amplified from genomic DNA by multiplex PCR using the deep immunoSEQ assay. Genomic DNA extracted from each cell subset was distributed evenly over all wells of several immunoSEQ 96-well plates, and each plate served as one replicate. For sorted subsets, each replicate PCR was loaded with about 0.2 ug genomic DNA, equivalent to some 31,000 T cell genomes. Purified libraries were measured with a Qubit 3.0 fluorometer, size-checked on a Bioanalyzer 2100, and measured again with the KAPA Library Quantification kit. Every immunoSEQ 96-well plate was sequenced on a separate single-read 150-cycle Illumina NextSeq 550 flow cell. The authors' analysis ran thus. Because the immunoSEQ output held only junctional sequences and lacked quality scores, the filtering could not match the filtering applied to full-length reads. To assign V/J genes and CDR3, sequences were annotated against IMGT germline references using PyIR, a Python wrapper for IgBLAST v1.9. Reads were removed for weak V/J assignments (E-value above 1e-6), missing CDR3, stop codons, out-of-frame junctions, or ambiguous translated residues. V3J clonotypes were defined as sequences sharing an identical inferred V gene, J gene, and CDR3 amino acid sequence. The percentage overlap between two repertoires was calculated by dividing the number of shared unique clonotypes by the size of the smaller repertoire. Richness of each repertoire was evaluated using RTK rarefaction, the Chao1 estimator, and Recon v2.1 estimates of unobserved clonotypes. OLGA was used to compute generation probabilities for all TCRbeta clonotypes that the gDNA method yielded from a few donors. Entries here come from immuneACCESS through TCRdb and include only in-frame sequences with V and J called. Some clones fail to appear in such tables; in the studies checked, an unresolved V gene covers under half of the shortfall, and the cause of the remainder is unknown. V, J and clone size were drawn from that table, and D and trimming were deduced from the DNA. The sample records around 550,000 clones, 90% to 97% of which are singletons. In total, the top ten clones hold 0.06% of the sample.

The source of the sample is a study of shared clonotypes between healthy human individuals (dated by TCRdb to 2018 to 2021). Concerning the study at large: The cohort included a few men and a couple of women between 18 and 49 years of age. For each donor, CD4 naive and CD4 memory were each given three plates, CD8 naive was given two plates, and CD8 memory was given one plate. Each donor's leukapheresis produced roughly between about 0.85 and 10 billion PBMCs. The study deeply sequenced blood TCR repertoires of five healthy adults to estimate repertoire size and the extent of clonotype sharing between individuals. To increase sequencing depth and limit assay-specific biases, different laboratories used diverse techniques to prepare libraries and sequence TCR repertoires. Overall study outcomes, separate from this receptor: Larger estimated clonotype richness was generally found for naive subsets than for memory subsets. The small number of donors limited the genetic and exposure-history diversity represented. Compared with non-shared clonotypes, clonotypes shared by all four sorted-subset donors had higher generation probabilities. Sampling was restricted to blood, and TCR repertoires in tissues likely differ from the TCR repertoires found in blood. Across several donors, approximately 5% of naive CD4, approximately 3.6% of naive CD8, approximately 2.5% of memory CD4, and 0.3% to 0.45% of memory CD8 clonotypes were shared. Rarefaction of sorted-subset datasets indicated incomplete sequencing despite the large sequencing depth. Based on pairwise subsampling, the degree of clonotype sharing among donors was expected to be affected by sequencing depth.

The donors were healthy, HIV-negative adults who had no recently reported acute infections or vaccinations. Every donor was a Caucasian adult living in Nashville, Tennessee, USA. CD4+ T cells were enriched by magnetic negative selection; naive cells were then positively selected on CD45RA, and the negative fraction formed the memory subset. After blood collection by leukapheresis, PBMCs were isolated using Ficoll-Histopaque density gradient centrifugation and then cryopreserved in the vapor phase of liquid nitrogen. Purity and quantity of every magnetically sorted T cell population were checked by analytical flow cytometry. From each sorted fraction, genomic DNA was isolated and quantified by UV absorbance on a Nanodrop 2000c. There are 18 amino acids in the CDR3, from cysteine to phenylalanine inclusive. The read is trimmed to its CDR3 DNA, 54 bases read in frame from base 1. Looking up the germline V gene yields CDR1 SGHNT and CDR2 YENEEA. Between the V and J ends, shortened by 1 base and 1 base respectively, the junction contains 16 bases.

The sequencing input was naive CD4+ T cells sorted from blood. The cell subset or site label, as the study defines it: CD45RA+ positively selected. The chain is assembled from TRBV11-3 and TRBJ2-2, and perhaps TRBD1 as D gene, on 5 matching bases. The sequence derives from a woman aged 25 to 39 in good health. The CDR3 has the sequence CASSLAGFSGMNTGELFF. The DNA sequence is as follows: TGTGCCAGCAGCTTAGCAGGGTTTTCTGGGATGAACACCGGGGAGCTGTTTTTT.